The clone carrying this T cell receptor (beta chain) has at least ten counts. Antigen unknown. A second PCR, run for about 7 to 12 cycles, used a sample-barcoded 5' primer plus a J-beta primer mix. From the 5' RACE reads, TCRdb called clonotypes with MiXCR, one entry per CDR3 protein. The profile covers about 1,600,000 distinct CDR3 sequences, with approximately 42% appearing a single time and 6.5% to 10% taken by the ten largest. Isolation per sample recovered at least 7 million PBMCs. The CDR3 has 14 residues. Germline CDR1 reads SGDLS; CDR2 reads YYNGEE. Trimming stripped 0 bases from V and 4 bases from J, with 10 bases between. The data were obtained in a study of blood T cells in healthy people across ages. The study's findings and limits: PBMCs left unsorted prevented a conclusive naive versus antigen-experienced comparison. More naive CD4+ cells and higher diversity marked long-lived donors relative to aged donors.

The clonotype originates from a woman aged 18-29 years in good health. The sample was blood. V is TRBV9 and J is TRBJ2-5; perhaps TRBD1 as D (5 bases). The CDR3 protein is CASSVANRGETQYF. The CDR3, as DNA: TGTGCCAGCAGCGTAGCCAATAGGGGAGAGACCCAGTACTTC.